The sequence of this T cell receptor beta chain was determined in a study of cytomegalovirus exposure and HLA in healthy donors. Overall study: An earlier analysis identified more than 90 million unique TCR beta sequences in approximately 190 million T cells. Tens of millions of unique TCRs from HLA-typed donors were held in an early data release.

Overall study findings and caveats: Three CMV-associated chains proved CMV antigen-specific in vitro. Later analysis showed most CMV-associated TCR beta chains appearing HLA-restricted.

The PCR had 60 Vbeta and 13 Jbeta primers. Assay used: immunoSEQ multiplex PCR; TCRdb lists only in-frame clones, some missing. The profile shows around 160,000 clones, 68% of them singletons. Germline V CDR1 and CDR2: SNHLY, FYNNEI. V gave up 7 bases and J gave up 6 bases, with 12 bases separating them. The CDR3 is 12 amino acids. With respect to this clone: Its specificity is not known.

This receptor was obtained from a woman younger than 35 in good health and CMV-seropositive. The chain is built from TRBV2 and TRBJ1-2; a possible D gene is TRBD1 (6 bases). Sequenced input: PBMCs. CDR3 loop: CASIQGWDGYTF. The CDR3 nucleotides are TGTGCCAGCATACAGGGATGGGATGGCTACACCTTC.